The 19 T cell receptor beta chains in this list originate from one sample, sequenced in a study of cytomegalovirus exposure and HLA in healthy donors. Both 60 Vbeta primers and 13 Jbeta primers went into the PCR. This table comes from immunoSEQ multiplex PCR, and its TCRdb copy is limited to in-frame clones, with some not included. Of about 83,000 clones listed, just over 70% are singletons. The sequenced sample was PBMCs. The receptors were gathered from a man aged 55-75 years in good health and CMV-seronegative.

V is TRBV5-6 and J is TRBJ2-7; 8 positions match TRBD1. The CDR3 has 16 amino acids. CDR1 is SGHDT, CDR2 YYEEEE, per germline. The V and J ends lost 3 bases and 0 bases, in that order; junction bases with no gene match: 8. The CDR3 bases are TGTGCCAGCAGCTCAGTAGGGACAGGACTCTCCTACGAGCAGTACTTC. Residues: CASSSVGTGLSYEQYF.

This clone has a single count. The rearrangement joins TRBV19 to TRBJ2-5; TRBD2 agrees at 9 bases. The CDR3 has 15 amino acids. The germline V gene has CDR1 LNHDA and CDR2 SQIVND (reference sequence). Trimming at V came to 3 bases and at J to 5 bases, leaving 7 bases not matched to a gene. The CDR3 nucleotides read TGTGCCAGTAGTATCCTGCTAGCGGGGAGTGAGACCCAGTACTTC. This sequence encodes CASSILLAGSETQYF.

The CDR3 sequence: CASSQVWGGSNQPQHF. In nucleotides, the CDR3 is TGTGCCAGCAGCCAAGTGTGGGGAGGAAGCAATCAGCCCCAGCATTTT. This chain joins TRBV4-2 and TRBJ1-5, with no clear D. This CDR3 has 16 residues. Germline-derived CDR1 and CDR2 are LGHNA and YNFKEQ. V was shortened by 1 base and J by 1 base, with 11 bases between the two germline ends.

The chain recombines TRBV11-2 with TRBJ2-1; 8 bases are shared with TRBD2. CDR3 size: 15 residues. V was clipped by 1 base and J by 6 bases; unmatched bases: 5. Germline V gene lookup returns CDR1 SGHAT and CDR2 FQNNGV. CDR3 DNA: TGTGCCAGCAGCTTAGGGGCGGGAGGCATCAATGAGCAGTTCTTC. Translating gives CASSLGAGGINEQFF.

This clone appeared once. Here the CDR3 reads CASSLRPARSDEQFF. The CDR3 coding sequence is TGTGCCAGCAGCTTGCGGCCAGCACGAAGCGATGAGCAGTTCTTC. V usage is TRBV7-9 and J usage is TRBJ2-1, with no clear D. V shed 3 bases and J shed 8 bases, with 17 bases lying between them. The CDR3 is 15 amino acids. Looked up from germline, CDR1 is SEHNR and CDR2 is FQNEAQ (reference sequence). The full variable domain, completed using reference TRBV7-9 and TRBJ2-1, is DTGVSQNPRHKITKRGQNVTFRCDPISEHNRLYWYRQTLGQGPEFLTYFQNEAQLEKSRLLSDRFSAERPKGSFSTLEIQRTEQGDSAMYLCASSLRPARSDEQFFGPGTRLTVL.

There are a few counts of this clone. This chain joins TRBV6-1 and TRBJ2-5; 8 bases are a match to TRBD2. The CDR3 has 18 amino acids. V was pared by 2 bases and J by 3 bases, with 14 bases of the junction left unmatched. CDR1 is MNHNS, CDR2 SASEGT, per germline. The CDR3 protein is CASSETWTGGAAKETQYF. The DNA of the CDR3 is TGTGCCAGCAGTGAAACTTGGACCGGGGGGGCCGCAAAAGAGACCCAGTACTTC.

The rearrangement uses TRBV6-1 and TRBJ2-5, with 8 nucleotides matching TRBD2. The length of the CDR3 is 15 residues. The germline V gene encodes CDR1 MNHNS and CDR2 SASEGT. Unmatched junction bases numbered 9, after V lost 4 bases and J lost 5 bases. CDR3 region: CASSVDSGSGETQYF. The CDR3 region has the DNA TGTGCCAGCAGTGTAGACAGCGGGAGCGGTGAGACCCAGTACTTC.

The V and J genes are TRBV11-2 and TRBJ2-3; D gene uncertain. Germline V lookup: CDR1 SGHAT, CDR2 FQNNGV. The CDR3 runs 14 residues. V lost 2 bases, J lost 2 bases, and 8 bases lay in between. This chain's CDR3 is CASSLLQNTDTQYF. CDR3 DNA: TGTGCCAGCAGCTTATTGCAGAACACAGATACGCAGTATTTT.

This chain connects TRBV9 to TRBJ1-1, with D maybe TRBD1 (6 bases). The CDR3 sequence is 14 residues long. The V and J ends lost 3 bases and 3 bases respectively, with 12 bases between them. Germline CDR1 SGDLS, CDR2 YYNGEE. CDR3 DNA: TGTGCCAGCAGCGCGTTTGAGGGGGACACTGAAGCTTTCTTT. This translates into CASSAFEGDTEAFF. The variable domain in full, with the rest retrieved from reference TRBV9 and TRBJ1-1, is DSGVTQTPKHLITATGQRVTLRCSPRSGDLSVYWYQQSLDQGLQFLIQYYNGEERAKGNILERFSAQQFPDLHSELNLSSLELGDSALYFCASSAFEGDTEAFFGQGTRLTVV.

The chain couples TRBV6-5 to TRBJ1-1; 11 positions match TRBD1. The V gene's germline CDR1 is MNHEY and CDR2 SVGAGI. J lost 5 bases, V lost 2 bases, and 7 bases had no gene match. The CDR3 is 16 residues long. The CDR3 nucleotides read TGTGCCAGCAGTTACCCGGACAGGGGGCGAGGGACTGAAGCTTTCTTT. Protein: CASSYPDRGRGTEAFF.

This clone was detected a few times. As DNA, the CDR3 is TGTGCCACCAGCAGAGTTGGGAGGCGGGTTGGCGGCTACACCTTC. It is translated as CATSRVGRRVGGYTF. V gene TRBV15 combines with J gene TRBJ1-2; D call uncertain. Trimming pared 1 base from V and 8 bases from J, leaving 17 bases between. Germline assignment: CDR1 LNHNV and CDR2 YYDKDF (reference sequence). There are 15 residues in the CDR3.

This clone was seen once. The V gene is TRBV7-2, the J gene TRBJ1-4, with D unclear. Looked up from germline, CDR1 is SGHTA and CDR2 is FQGNSA. The CDR3 is made up of 14 amino acids. V was clipped by 4 bases and J by 7 bases, with 13 bases between them. The chain's CDR3 is CASSYGQRTEKLFF. The DNA of the CDR3 is TGTGCCAGCAGCTATGGGCAGAGAACTGAAAAACTGTTTTTT. Using reference TRBV7-2 and TRBJ1-4 for the parts outside the CDR3, the full variable domain is GAGVSQSPSNKVTEKGKDVELRCDPISGHTALYWYRQSLGQGLEFLIYFQGNSAPDKSGLPSDRFSAERTGGSVSTLTIQRTQQEDSAVYLCASSYGQRTEKLFFGSGTQLSVL.

This sequence joins TRBV29-1 and TRBJ2-3; the match to TRBD1 covers 9 bases. After removal of 6 bases from V and 4 bases from J, the junction contained 8 bases not matched to a gene. The CDR3 sequence is 14 residues long. From germline, CDR1 is SQVTM and CDR2 ANQGSEA. The CDR3 protein is CSVARDRDSDTQYF. The CDR3 nucleotides read TGCAGCGTGGCCCGGGACAGGGACTCAGATACGCAGTATTTT.

Only a few counts were recorded for this clone. This sequence joins TRBV30 and TRBJ1-4; no definite D call. Trimming removed 5 bases at V and 8 bases at J, with 12 bases between. The V gene's germline CDR1 is GTSNPN and CDR2 SVGIG (reference sequence). The CDR3 loop spans 12 amino acids. In nucleotides, the CDR3 is TGTGCCTGGGACACCGGTGGGGAAAAACTGTTTTTT. It is translated as CAWDTGGEKLFF.

The rearrangement joins TRBV28 to TRBJ2-6, with D unclear. This CDR3 is 14 amino acids long. V lost 4 bases to trimming and J lost 3 bases, with 7 bases between them. Per the germline V gene, CDR1 is MDHEN and CDR2 is SYDVKM. CDR3 DNA sequence: TGTGCCAGCAGTTCTCTCCTTGGGGCCAACGTCCTGACTTTC. Encoded protein: CASSSLLGANVLTF.

CDR3 amino acids: CASSSGPGGVGYEQYF. CDR3 DNA sequence: TGTGCCAGCAGCTCCGGACCCGGGGGAGTGGGGTACGAGCAGTACTTC. The rearrangement joins TRBV7-6 to TRBJ2-7; TRBD2 might be the D (6 bases). Per the germline V gene, CDR1 is SGHVS and CDR2 is FNYEAQ. The CDR3 is 16 residues long. V was cut by 4 bases and J by 4 bases, with 20 bases left in between.

The chain recombines TRBV21-1 with TRBJ1-5; the table gives TRBD1 as D, unverified against the DNA. TRBV21-1 constitutes a pseudogene. CDR3 length: 17 amino acids. CDR3 amino acids: CASSKDRGVYSNQPQHF. The DNA of the CDR3 is TGTGCCAGCAGCAAAGACAGGGGGGTATATAGCAATCAGCCCCAGCATTTT.

The chain links TRBV7-9 to TRBJ2-1; D gene unclear. Germline-derived CDR1 and CDR2 are SEHNR and FQNEAQ (reference sequence). The CDR3 sequence is 14 residues long. V dropped 2 bases and J dropped 7 bases, with 12 bases sitting between them. In DNA form, the CDR3 reads TGTGCCAGCAGCTTAAGTCCTTCGAGTAATGAGCAGTTCTTC. Protein: CASSLSPSSNEQFF.

This chain joins TRBV6-1 and TRBJ2-2; D remains unclear. Germline V gene data show CDR1 as MNHNS and CDR2 as SASEGT. V lost 1 base and J lost 5, with 5 bases in between. This CDR3 is 13 amino acids long. CDR3 DNA sequence: TGTGCCAGCAGTGAAGTACAGACCGGGGAGCTGTTTTTT. It yields the protein CASSEVQTGELFF.